In its sample, the clone carrying this TCR beta chain was seen many times. This entry is derived from a study of T cell repertoires in cytomegalovirus infection. In the study overall: A matching HLA type, together with CMV infection, was signaled by public TCR beta signatures.

Via MiXCR, TCRdb re-called the reads, giving one row per CDR3 protein. This table holds about 76,000 distinct CDR3 sequences, roughly 3.7% found once. The source material was PBMCs. The sequence was collected from a human donor in good health (CMV status not recorded). Some clones in this sample may be carry-over from other donors' samples.

This CDR3 reads CATVRKANEKLFF. The DNA of the CDR3 is TGTGCCACAGTACGCAAGGCTAATGAAAAACTGTTTTTT. The gene calls are TRBV6-1 and TRBJ1-4, with D hard to call. This CDR3 is built from 13 residues. Germline V gives CDR1 MNHNS, CDR2 SASEGT. V gave up 10 bases and J gave up 3 bases, with 12 bases separating them.